A selection of T cell receptor beta chains follows, all from one sample in a study of T-cell memory formation after mild COVID-19. TCRdb independently ran MiXCR on the 5' RACE reads; one entry per CDR3 protein. The sample yields fewer than 400,000 distinct CDR3 sequences, 10% to 15% seen once. The source material was PBMCs or a T cell subset sorted from them (not recorded which). These receptors were taken from a man younger than 30 who had mild COVID-19 (a few samples of this study predate the infection). Cell type and time point are not known. CDR3s include the opening cysteine and the closing phenylalanine or tryptophan. The D gene is left open where the match is weak. Size values are once, few and many counts, or a class for expanded clones, and some rows have none.

J: TRBJ1-1
D: TRBD1
size: NA
V: TRBV5-1
DNA: TGCGCCAGCAGCTTGGGGGGATACAGGGGGCGAACTGAAGCTTTCTTT
CDR3: CASSLGGYRGRTEAFF

J: TRBJ1-1
D: TRBD1
size: NA
V: TRBV6-1
DNA: TGTGCCTTATCCTTGACAGGGTACACTGAAGCTTTCTTT
CDR3: CALSLTGYTEAFF

J: TRBJ1-5
D: TRBD1
size: NA
V: TRBV6-5
DNA: TGTGCCAGCAGTCCGCTTAGGGCAGGGGGGAATCAGCCCCAGCATTTT
CDR3: CASSPLRAGGNQPQHF

J: TRBJ1-2
D: NA
size: NA
V: TRBV2
DNA: TGTGCCAGCACTCGAGAAGCCCTCTGGGGCTATGGCTACACCTTC
CDR3: CASTREALWGYGYTF

J: TRBJ2-5
D: NA
size: few
V: TRBV30
DNA: TGTGCCTTCACAGGGTCTAGAGAGACCCAGTACTTC
CDR3: CAFTGSRETQYF

J: TRBJ1-5
D: NA
size: NA
V: TRBV20-1
DNA: TGCAGTGCCGGATGGGATCAGCCCCAGCATTTT
CDR3: CSAGWDQPQHF

J: TRBJ2-1
D: NA
size: few
V: TRBV20-1
DNA: TGCAGTGCGTTGTTGTCCTCCTACAATGAGCAGTTCTTC
CDR3: CSALLSSYNEQFF

J: TRBJ1-2
D: TRBD1
size: few
V: TRBV18
DNA: TGTGCCAGCTCAGTGGGACAGAACTATGGCTACACCTTC
CDR3: CASSVGQNYGYTF

J: TRBJ1-2
D: NA
size: few
V: TRBV20-1
DNA: TGCAGTGCTAGCCGCGGCCAGCCTAACTATGGCTACACCTTC
CDR3: CSASRGQPNYGYTF

J: TRBJ2-1
D: NA
size: many
V: TRBV7-2
DNA: TGTGCCAGCAGCTTAGTCGAATGGGGTCGGAATGAGCAGTTCTTC
CDR3: CASSLVEWGRNEQFF

J: TRBJ1-3
D: NA
size: NA
V: TRBV4-3
DNA: TGCGCCAGCAGCCAAGAACCCCCAGGGAGTGGAAACACCATATATTTT
CDR3: CASSQEPPGSGNTIYF

J: TRBJ1-6
D: NA
size: few
V: TRBV5-5
DNA: TGTGCCAGCAGCTTGCTACAGACCCTAAATTCACCCCTCCACTTT
CDR3: CASSLLQTLNSPLHF

J: TRBJ2-1
D: NA
size: NA
V: TRBV28
DNA: TGTGCCAGCAGTTCCACGGGGCAGGGTGACAATGAGCAGTTCTTC
CDR3: CASSSTGQGDNEQFF

J: TRBJ1-2
D: TRBD1
size: NA
V: TRBV14
DNA: TGTGCCAGCAGCCGGGACTCCACCGGGACAGCCATCTACGGCTACACCTTC
CDR3: CASSRDSTGTAIYGYTF

J: TRBJ2-1
D: NA
size: few
V: TRBV9
DNA: TGTGCCAGCAGCGTAGTGGGGGCTGAGCAGTTCTTC
CDR3: CASSVVGAEQFF

J: TRBJ2-7
D: NA
size: NA
V: TRBV7-2
DNA: TGTGCCAGCAGCTTAGAGGCGGTGGCCCCCTACGAGCAGTACTTC
CDR3: CASSLEAVAPYEQYF

J: TRBJ1-1
D: NA
size: NA
V: TRBV5-1
DNA: TGCGCCAGCAGCTTGGAAGGGCTAAGGGCGAACACTGAAGCTTTCTTT
CDR3: CASSLEGLRANTEAFF

J: TRBJ2-1
D: NA
size: few
V: TRBV19
DNA: TGTGCCAGTAGTAAAAGGGGACATGAGCAGTTCTTC
CDR3: CASSKRGHEQFF

J: TRBJ1-2
D: NA
size: NA
V: TRBV28
DNA: TGTGCCAGCAGTTTAGGCGGCAGGGCTAACTATGGCTACACCTTC
CDR3: CASSLGGRANYGYTF

J: TRBJ2-7
D: TRBD1
size: NA
V: TRBV4-1
DNA: TGCGCCAGCAGCCGCGGACAGGGAATCGAGCAGTACTTC
CDR3: CASSRGQGIEQYF

J: TRBJ2-7
D: NA
size: NA
V: TRBV12-3/TRBV12-4
DNA: TGTGCCAGCAGTTTAGCGCGCAGGGGCCTAAGGAGCTCCTACGAGCAGTACTTC
CDR3: CASSLARRGLRSSYEQYF

J: TRBJ2-3
D: TRBD2
size: many
V: TRBV27
DNA: TGTGCCAGCAGTTACCCGGGGGGTGTAGCAGATACGCAGTATTTT
CDR3: CASSYPGGVADTQYF

J: TRBJ2-7
D: NA
size: NA
V: TRBV4-2
DNA: TGTGCCAGCAGCCAAGAAGCGGCTCAGATCCTACCGTACGAGCAGTACTTC
CDR3: CASSQEAAQILPYEQYF

J: TRBJ1-5
D: NA
size: NA
V: TRBV28
DNA: TGTGCCAGCAGTTCTATGAGGACGGGTAGCAATCAGCCCCAGCATTTT
CDR3: CASSSMRTGSNQPQHF

J: TRBJ2-5
D: TRBD2
size: NA
V: TRBV28
DNA: TGTGCCAGCAGTCCAACCCTTCTAGCGGGGGGGGGCACCCAGTACTTC
CDR3: CASSPTLLAGGGTQYF

J: TRBJ2-7
D: NA
size: NA
V: TRBV10-3
DNA: TGTGCCATCAGGACAGGCGCTACCTACGAGCAGTACTTC
CDR3: CAIRTGATYEQYF

J: TRBJ1-5
D: NA
size: few
V: TRBV20-1
DNA: TGCAGTGCTAGAGACCCCCTCGGGGGTGACAATCAGCCCCAGCATTTT
CDR3: CSARDPLGGDNQPQHF

J: TRBJ1-5
D: NA
size: few
V: TRBV7-3
DNA: TGTGCCAGCAGCTTCAGGATCAATCAGCCCCAGCATTTT
CDR3: CASSFRINQPQHF

J: TRBJ2-3
D: TRBD2
size: NA
V: TRBV25-1
DNA: TGTGCCAGCAGTGATCTTAGCGGGCGGTTCACAGATACGCAGTATTTT
CDR3: CASSDLSGRFTDTQYF

J: TRBJ1-6
D: NA
size: NA
V: TRBV6-5
DNA: TGTGCCAGCACCTACGGAGGGAACCGTAATTCACCCCTCCACTTT
CDR3: CASTYGGNRNSPLHF

J: TRBJ1-5
D: NA
size: few
V: TRBV20-1
DNA: TGCAGTGCTAGAGATCTGAGGTATAGCAATCAGCCCCAGCATTTT
CDR3: CSARDLRYSNQPQHF

J: TRBJ1-2
D: NA
size: many
V: TRBV7-8
DNA: TGTGCCAGCAGCTTAGTGGGGGGCCTCTATGGCTACACCTTC
CDR3: CASSLVGGLYGYTF

J: TRBJ1-1
D: TRBD1
size: NA
V: TRBV6-1
DNA: TGTGCCAGCAGACCGACAGGGGAAGCTTTCTTT
CDR3: CASRPTGEAFF

J: TRBJ1-1
D: NA
size: few
V: TRBV7-2
DNA: TGTGCCAGCAGCTTTTCCGGGGAAACTGAAGCTTTCTTT
CDR3: CASSFSGETEAFF

J: TRBJ2-1
D: NA
size: few
V: TRBV19
DNA: TGTGCCAGTTCCGCTGCGATCTACAATGAGCAGTTCTTC
CDR3: CASSAAIYNEQFF

J: TRBJ2-7
D: NA
size: NA
V: TRBV7-9
DNA: TGTGCCAGCAGCTTAGTCCGGACTTTTAGCTCCTACGAGCAGTACTTC
CDR3: CASSLVRTFSSYEQYF

J: TRBJ2-5
D: NA
size: NA
V: TRBV7-2
DNA: TGTGCCAGCAGGGGGGGCTCGCGAGAGACCCAGTACTTC
CDR3: CASRGGSRETQYF

J: TRBJ1-6
D: NA
size: few
V: TRBV6-5
DNA: TGTGCCAGCAGTTATTACAAAGCCAATTCACCCCTCCACTTT
CDR3: CASSYYKANSPLHF

J: TRBJ1-2
D: TRBD1
size: NA
V: TRBV12-3/TRBV12-4
DNA: TGTGCCAGCAGCCACAGGGGGGGCATTGGCTACACCTTC
CDR3: CASSHRGGIGYTF

J: TRBJ1-1
D: NA
size: NA
V: TRBV18
DNA: TGTGCCAGCTCCCTATCGACAATGAACACTGAAGCTTTCTTT
CDR3: CASSLSTMNTEAFF

J: TRBJ1-1
D: NA
size: NA
V: TRBV6-1
DNA: TGTGCCAGCAGTGAAGCGAGGGCGTACGAAGCTTTCCTTCACTTT
CDR3: CASSEARAYEAFLHF

J: TRBJ2-3
D: NA
size: few
V: TRBV4-2
DNA: TGTGCCAGCAGCCACCTTCCGGGAAGCACAGATACGCAGTATTTT
CDR3: CASSHLPGSTDTQYF

J: TRBJ2-3
D: NA
size: few
V: TRBV4-1
DNA: TGCGCCAGCAGCCTTGTAGGGGGATCAGATACGCAGTATTTT
CDR3: CASSLVGGSDTQYF

J: TRBJ2-5
D: NA
size: once
V: TRBV5-5
DNA: TGTGCCAGCAGCTTGGAACTGCGGTACCAAGAGACCCAGTACTTC
CDR3: CASSLELRYQETQYF

J: TRBJ1-6
D: NA
size: NA
V: TRBV25-1
DNA: TGTGCCAGCAGCAGGGGTAATTCACCCCTCCACTTT
CDR3: CASSRGNSPLHF

J: TRBJ1-5
D: TRBD1
size: many
V: TRBV15
DNA: TGTGCCACCAGCAGACATAGACAGGGAGGCAATCAGCCCCAGCATTTT
CDR3: CATSRHRQGGNQPQHF

J: TRBJ2-3
D: NA
size: NA
V: TRBV7-2
DNA: TGTGCCAGCAGCTTAGGAATCCGGGGAGATACGCAGTATTTT
CDR3: CASSLGIRGDTQYF

J: TRBJ1-4
D: NA
size: NA
V: TRBV25-1
DNA: TGTGCCAGCAGTGAGGTTATGACTAATGAAAAACTGTTTTTT
CDR3: CASSEVMTNEKLFF

J: TRBJ1-3
D: NA
size: NA
V: TRBV7-6
DNA: TGTGCCAGCAGCCCCTGGGGTTATGGAAACACCATATATTTT
CDR3: CASSPWGYGNTIYF

J: TRBJ1-2
D: TRBD1
size: NA
V: TRBV6-5
DNA: TGTGCCAGCAGTTACTCGCCGACAGGGGTCTATGGCTACACCTTC
CDR3: CASSYSPTGVYGYTF

J: TRBJ2-5
D: NA
size: few
V: TRBV11-1
DNA: TGTGCCAGCAGCTTCGGTAACCAAGAGACCCAGTACTTC
CDR3: CASSFGNQETQYF

J: TRBJ1-2
D: NA
size: NA
V: TRBV5-1
DNA: TGCGCCAGCAGCGGGGGACGCTCGAACTATGGCTACACCTTC
CDR3: CASSGGRSNYGYTF

J: TRBJ2-1
D: TRBD2
size: NA
V: TRBV9
DNA: TGTGCCAGCAGCGTAAGCGGGGGGGCGGGAGAGCAGTTCTTC
CDR3: CASSVSGGAGEQFF

J: TRBJ1-2
D: NA
size: NA
V: TRBV7-8
DNA: TGTGCCAGCAGCTTTGGTATATGGCCCTATGGCTACACCTTC
CDR3: CASSFGIWPYGYTF

J: TRBJ1-5
D: TRBD1
size: few
V: TRBV6-6
DNA: TGTGCCAGCAGTTCAAGACAGGGGGCTAGTCAGCCCCAGCATTTT
CDR3: CASSSRQGASQPQHF